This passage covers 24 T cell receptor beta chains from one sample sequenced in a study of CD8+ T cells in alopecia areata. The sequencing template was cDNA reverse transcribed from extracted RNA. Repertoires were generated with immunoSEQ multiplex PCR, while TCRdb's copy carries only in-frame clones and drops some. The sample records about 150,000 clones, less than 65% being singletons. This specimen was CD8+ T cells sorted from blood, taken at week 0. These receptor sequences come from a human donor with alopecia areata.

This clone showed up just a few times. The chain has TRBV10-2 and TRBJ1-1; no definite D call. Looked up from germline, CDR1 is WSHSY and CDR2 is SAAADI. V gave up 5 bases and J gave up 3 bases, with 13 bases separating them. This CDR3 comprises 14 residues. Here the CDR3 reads CASSPRPGYTEAFF. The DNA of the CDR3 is TGCGCCAGCAGTCCCCGGCCAGGCTACACTGAAGCTTTCTTT.

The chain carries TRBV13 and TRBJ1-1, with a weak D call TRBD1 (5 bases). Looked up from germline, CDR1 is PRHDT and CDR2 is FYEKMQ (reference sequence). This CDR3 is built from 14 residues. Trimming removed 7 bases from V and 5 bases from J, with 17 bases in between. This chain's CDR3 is CASIRGDDVTEAFF. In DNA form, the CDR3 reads TGTGCCAGCATACGAGGGGACGATGTGACTGAAGCTTTCTTT.

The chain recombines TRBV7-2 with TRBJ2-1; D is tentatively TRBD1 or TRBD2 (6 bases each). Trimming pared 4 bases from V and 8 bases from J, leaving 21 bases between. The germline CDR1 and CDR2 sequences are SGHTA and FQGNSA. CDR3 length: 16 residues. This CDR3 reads CASSSGDRNFGDEQFF. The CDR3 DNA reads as TGTGCCAGCAGCTCGGGAGACAGGAATTTCGGTGATGAGCAGTTCTTC.

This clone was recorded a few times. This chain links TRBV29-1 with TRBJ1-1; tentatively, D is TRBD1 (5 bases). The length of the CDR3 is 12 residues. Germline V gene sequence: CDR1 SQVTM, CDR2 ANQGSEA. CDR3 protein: CSIRGKDTEAFF. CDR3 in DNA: TGCAGTATAAGGGGAAAGGACACTGAAGCTTTCTTT.

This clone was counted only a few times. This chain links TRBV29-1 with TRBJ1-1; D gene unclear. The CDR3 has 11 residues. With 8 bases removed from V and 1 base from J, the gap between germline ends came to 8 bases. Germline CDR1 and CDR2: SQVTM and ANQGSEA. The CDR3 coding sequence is TGCAGCTTCCTTGCGAACACTGAAGCTTTCTTT. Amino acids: CSFLANTEAFF. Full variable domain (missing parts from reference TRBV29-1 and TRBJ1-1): SAVISQKPSRDICQRGTSLTIQCQVDSQVTMMFWYRQQPGQSLTLIATANQGSEATYESGFVIDKFPISRPNLTFSTLTVSNMSPEDSSIYLCSFLANTEAFFGQGTRLTVV.

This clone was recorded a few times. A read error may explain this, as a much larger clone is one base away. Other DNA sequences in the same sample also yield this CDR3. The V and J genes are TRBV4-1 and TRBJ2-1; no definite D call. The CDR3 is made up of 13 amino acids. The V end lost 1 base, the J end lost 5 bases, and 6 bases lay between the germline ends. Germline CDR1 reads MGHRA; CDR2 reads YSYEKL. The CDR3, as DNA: TGCGCCAGCAGCCAAGGACTTAACAATGAGCAGTTCTTC. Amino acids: CASSQGLNNEQFF.

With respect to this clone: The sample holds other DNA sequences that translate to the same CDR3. In DNA form, the CDR3 reads TGCGCCAGCAGCCAAGATCGGGGGACAGGAACAGAAGCTTTCTTT. This encodes CASSQDRGTGTEAFF. The V and J genes are TRBV4-3 and TRBJ1-1, with 8 bases that match TRBD1. Germline V CDR1 and CDR2: LGHNA, YSLEER. Trimming at V came to 0 bases and at J to 8 bases, leaving 8 bases not matched to a gene. The CDR3 is 15 residues long.

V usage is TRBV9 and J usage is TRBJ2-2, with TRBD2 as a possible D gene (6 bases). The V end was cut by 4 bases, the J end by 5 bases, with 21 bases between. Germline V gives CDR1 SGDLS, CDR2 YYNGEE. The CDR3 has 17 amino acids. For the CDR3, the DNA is TGTGCCAGCAGCCACCCCCCCGGGACTCAACTTACCGGGGAGCTGTTTTTT. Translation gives CASSHPPGTQLTGELFF.

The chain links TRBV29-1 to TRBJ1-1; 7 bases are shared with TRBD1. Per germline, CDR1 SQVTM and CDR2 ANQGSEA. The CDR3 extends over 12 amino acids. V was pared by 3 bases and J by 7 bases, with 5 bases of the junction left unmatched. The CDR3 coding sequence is TGCAGCGTTGAGGGAGGACAGGTTGAAGCTTTCTTT. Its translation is CSVEGGQVEAFF.

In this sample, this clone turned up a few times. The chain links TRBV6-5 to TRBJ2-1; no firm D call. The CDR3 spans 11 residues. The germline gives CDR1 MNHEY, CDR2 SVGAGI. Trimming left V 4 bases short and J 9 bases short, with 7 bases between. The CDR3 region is CASSSPSEQFF. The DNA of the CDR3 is TGTGCCAGCAGTTCCCCCTCTGAGCAGTTCTTC.

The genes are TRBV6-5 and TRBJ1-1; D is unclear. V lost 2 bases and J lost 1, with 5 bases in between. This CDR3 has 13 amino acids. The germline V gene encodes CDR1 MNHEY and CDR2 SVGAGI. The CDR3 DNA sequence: TGTGCCAGCAGTTACGAACAGAACACTGAAGCTTTCTTT. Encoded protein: CASSYEQNTEAFF.

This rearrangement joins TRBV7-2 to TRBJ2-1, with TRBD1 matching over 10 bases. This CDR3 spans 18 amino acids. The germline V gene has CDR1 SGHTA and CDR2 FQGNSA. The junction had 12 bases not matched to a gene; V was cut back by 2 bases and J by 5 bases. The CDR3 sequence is CASSLTGRTGGKDNEQFF. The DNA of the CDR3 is TGTGCCAGCAGCTTAACGGGAAGGACAGGGGGAAAGGACAATGAGCAGTTCTTC. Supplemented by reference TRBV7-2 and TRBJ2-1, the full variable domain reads GAGVSQSPSNKVTEKGKDVELRCDPISGHTALYWYRQSLGQGLEFLIYFQGNSAPDKSGLPSDRFSAERTGGSVSTLTIQRTQQEDSAVYLCASSLTGRTGGKDNEQFFGPGTRLTVL.

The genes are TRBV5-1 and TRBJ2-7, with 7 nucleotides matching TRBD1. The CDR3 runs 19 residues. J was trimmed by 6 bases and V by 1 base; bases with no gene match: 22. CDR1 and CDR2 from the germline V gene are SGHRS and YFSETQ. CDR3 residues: CASSLYPWGSYRNRGEQYF. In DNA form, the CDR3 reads TGCGCCAGCAGCTTGTATCCTTGGGGATCGTACCGGAACAGGGGCGAGCAGTACTTC. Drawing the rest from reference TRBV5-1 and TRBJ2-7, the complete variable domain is KAGVTQTPRYLIKTRGQQVTLSCSPISGHRSVSWYQQTPGQGLQFLFEYFSETQRNKGNFPGRFSGRQFSNSRSEMNVSTLELGDSALYLCASSLYPWGSYRNRGEQYFGPGTRLTVT.

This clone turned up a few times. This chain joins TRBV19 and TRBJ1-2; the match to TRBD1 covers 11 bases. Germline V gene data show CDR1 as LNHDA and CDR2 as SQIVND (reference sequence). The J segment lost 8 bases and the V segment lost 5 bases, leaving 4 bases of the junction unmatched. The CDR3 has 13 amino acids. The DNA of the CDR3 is TGTGCCAGTAGTCGGACAGGGGGCGAGGGCTACACCTTC. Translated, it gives CASSRTGGEGYTF.

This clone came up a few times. CDR3 residues: CASSAPPGNTIYF. CDR3 in DNA: TGTGCCAGTAGTGCGCCTCCTGGAAACACCATATATTTT. The chain carries TRBV19 and TRBJ1-3; the D is unclear. The length of the CDR3 is 13 residues. V lost 5 bases and J lost 2, with 7 bases in between. Germline V gene lookup returns CDR1 LNHDA and CDR2 SQIVND (reference sequence).

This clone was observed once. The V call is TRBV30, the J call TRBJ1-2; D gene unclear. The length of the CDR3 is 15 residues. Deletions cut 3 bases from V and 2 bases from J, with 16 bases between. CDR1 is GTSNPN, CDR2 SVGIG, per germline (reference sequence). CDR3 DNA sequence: TGTGCCTGGAGCGGGCCCCGAACCGGGAACTATGGCTACACCTTC. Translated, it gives CAWSGPRTGNYGYTF.

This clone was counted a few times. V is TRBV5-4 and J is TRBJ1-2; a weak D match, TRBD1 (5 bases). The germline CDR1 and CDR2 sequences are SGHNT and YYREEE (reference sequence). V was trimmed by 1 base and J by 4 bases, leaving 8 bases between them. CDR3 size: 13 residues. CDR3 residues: CASSLTGTYGYTF. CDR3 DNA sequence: TGTGCCAGCAGCTTGACCGGGACCTATGGCTACACCTTC.

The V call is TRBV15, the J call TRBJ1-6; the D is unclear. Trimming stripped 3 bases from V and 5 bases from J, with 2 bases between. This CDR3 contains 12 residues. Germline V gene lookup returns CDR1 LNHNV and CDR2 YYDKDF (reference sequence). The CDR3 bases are TGTGCCACCAGCAGGGATAATTCACCCCTCCACTTT. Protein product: CATSRDNSPLHF.

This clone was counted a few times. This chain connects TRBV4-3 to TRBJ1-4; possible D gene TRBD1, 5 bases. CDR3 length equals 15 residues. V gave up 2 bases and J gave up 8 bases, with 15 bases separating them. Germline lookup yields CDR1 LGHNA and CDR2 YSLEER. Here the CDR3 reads CASSQYKGVEEKLFF. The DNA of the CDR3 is TGCGCCAGCAGCCAATATAAAGGGGTTGAGGAAAAACTGTTTTTT.

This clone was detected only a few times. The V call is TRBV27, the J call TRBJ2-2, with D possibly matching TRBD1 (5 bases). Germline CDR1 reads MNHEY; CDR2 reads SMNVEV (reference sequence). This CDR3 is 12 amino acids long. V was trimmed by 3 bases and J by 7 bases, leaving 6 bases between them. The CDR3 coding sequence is TGTGCCAGCAGTTTTCAGGGCGGGGAGCTGTTTTTT. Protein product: CASSFQGGELFF.

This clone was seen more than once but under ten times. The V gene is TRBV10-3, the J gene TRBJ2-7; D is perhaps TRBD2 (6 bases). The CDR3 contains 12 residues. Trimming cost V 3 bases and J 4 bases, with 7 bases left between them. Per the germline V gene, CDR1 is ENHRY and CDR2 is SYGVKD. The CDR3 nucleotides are TGTGCCATCAGTGACGGAGGGTACGAGCAGTACTTC. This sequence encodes CAISDGGYEQYF.

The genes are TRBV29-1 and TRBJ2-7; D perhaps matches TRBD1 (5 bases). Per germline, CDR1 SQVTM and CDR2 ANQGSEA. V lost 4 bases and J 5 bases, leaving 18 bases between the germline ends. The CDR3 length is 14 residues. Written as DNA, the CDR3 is TGCAGCGTTGTGTTCTTAACAGGTGGGCACGAGCAGTACTTC. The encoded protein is CSVVFLTGGHEQYF.

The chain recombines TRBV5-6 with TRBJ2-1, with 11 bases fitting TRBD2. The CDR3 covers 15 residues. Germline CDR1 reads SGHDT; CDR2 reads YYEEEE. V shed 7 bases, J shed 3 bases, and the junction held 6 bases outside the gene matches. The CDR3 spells CASCTGTSGYNEQFF. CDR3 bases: TGTGCCAGCTGTACCGGGACTAGCGGCTACAATGAGCAGTTCTTC.

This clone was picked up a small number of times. CDR3 bases: TGTGCCTGGGGGACAGGGGGCGAAGCTTTCTTT. This translates into CAWGTGGEAFF. The chain carries TRBV30 and TRBJ1-1; 12 bases are a match to TRBD1. The germline V gene has CDR1 GTSNPN and CDR2 SVGIG (reference sequence). Germline trimming cut 5 bases from V and 8 bases from J; bases unmatched to any gene: 0. This CDR3 spans 11 amino acids.